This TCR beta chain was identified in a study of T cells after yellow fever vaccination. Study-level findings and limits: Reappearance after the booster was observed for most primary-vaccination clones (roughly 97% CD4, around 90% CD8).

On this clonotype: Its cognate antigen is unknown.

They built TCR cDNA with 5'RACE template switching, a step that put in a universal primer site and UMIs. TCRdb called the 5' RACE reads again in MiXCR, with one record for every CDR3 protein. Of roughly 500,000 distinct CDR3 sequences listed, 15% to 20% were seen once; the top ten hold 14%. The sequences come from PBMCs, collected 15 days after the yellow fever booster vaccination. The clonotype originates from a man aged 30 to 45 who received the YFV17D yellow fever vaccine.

The CDR3, as DNA: TGTGCCAGCAGCTTTCACCCCCGTCTAGCAGACACAGATACGCAGTATTTT. Protein: CASSFHPRLADTDTQYF. The J gene is TRBJ2-3, the V gene TRBV7-9; TRBD2 might be the D (5 bases). The V and J ends lost 3 bases and 2 bases respectively, with 18 bases between them. Germline-derived CDR1 and CDR2 are SEHNR and FQNEAQ (reference sequence). This CDR3 is built from 17 residues.